This T cell receptor beta chain was sequenced for a study of blood T cell repertoires in COVID-19. Whole-study context: Acute and convalescent COVID-19 specimens originated in the United States, Italy and Spain.

Only one count was recorded for this clone. TCRdb's table, derived via immunoSEQ multiplex PCR, lists solely in-frame clones and lacks some. The sample has over 200,000 clones, 75% to 90% seen once. CDR1 is SGHDT and CDR2 is YYEEEE in the germline V gene. V shed 4 bases and J 4 bases; nucleotides not matched to a gene: 3. The CDR3 sequence is 14 residues long. This rearrangement joins TRBV5-6 to TRBJ1-2; 11 bases match TRBD1. The specimen sequenced was peripheral blood. The source of this sequence is a middle-aged man with acute or convalescent COVID-19. CDR3 protein: CASSVGQGAYGYTF. The CDR3 bases are TGTGCCAGCAGCGTAGGACAGGGGGCCTATGGCTACACCTTC.